The sequence of this T cell receptor beta chain was determined in a study of T-cell reconstitution after alpha-beta-depleted transplantation in children. Unique molecular identifiers were used to barcode this TCRbeta library. TCRdb recomputed calls from the PCR reads with MiXCR, one row per CDR3 protein. The table has approximately 1,000,000 distinct CDR3 sequences, about 26% seen once; the top ten hold roughly 28%. Comment on this clonotype: The antigen remains unidentified.

Notes on the study in general: T-cell counts and diversity were attributed mostly to newly produced T cells one year after transplant. There were reportedly several hundred expanded graft clones from which alpha-beta T cells came about two months after transplant.

The CDR3 has 18 amino acids. The germline CDR1 and CDR2 sequences are SGHRS and YFSETQ. Trimming removed 4 bases from V and 2 bases from J; junction bases left unmatched: 6. This TCR derives from a boy younger than two who had a stem cell transplant for SCID, so the T cells may come from the graft donor. The sample in question was PBMCs, mostly from graft donor cells, obtained 360 days after TCRalphabeta/CD19-depleted stem cell transplant. This sequence joins TRBV5-1 and TRBJ2-2; 15 bases map to TRBD2. This CDR3 reads CASSLPGLAGGNTGELFF. The CDR3 bases are TGCGCCAGCAGCCTTCCGGGACTAGCGGGGGGAAACACCGGGGAGCTGTTTTTT. Using reference TRBV5-1 and TRBJ2-2 for the parts outside the CDR3, the full variable domain is KAGVTQTPRYLIKTRGQQVTLSCSPISGHRSVSWYQQTPGQGLQFLFEYFSETQRNKGNFPGRFSGRQFSNSRSEMNVSTLELGDSALYLCASSLPGLAGGNTGELFFGEGSRLTVL.